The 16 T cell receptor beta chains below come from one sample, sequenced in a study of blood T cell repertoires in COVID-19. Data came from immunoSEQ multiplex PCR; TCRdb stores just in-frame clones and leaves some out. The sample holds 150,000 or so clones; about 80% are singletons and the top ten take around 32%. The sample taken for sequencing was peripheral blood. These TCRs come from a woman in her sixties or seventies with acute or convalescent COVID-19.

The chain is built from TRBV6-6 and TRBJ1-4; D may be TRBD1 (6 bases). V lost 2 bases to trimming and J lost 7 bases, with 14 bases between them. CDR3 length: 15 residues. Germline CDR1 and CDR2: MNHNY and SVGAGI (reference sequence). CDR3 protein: CASSYPETGTEKLFF. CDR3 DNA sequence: TGTGCCAGCAGTTACCCTGAAACAGGGACTGAAAAACTGTTTTTT.

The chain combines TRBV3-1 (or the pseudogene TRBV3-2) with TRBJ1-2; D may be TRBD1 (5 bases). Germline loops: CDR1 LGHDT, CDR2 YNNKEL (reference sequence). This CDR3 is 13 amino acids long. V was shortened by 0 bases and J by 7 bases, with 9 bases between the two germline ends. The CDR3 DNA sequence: TGTGCCAGCAGCCAAGATCGGGGGACTGGCTACACCTTC. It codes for CASSQDRGTGYTF.

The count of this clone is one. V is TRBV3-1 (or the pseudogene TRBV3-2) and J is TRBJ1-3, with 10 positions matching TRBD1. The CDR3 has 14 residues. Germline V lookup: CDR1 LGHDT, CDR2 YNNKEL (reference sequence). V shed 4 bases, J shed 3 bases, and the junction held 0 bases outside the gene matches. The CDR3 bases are TGTGCCAGCAGCCGGGACAGGGGTGGAAACACCATATATTTT. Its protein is CASSRDRGGNTIYF.

In nucleotides, the CDR3 is TGTGCCAGCAGCTTTACCCCGGACATCTCCTACGAGCAGTACTTC. Translating it yields CASSFTPDISYEQYF. This rearrangement joins TRBV5-6 to TRBJ2-7; possible D gene TRBD1, 5 bases. The CDR3 totals 15 residues. V lost 2 bases and J lost 0, with 12 bases in between. Germline-derived CDR1 and CDR2 are SGHDT and YYEEEE.

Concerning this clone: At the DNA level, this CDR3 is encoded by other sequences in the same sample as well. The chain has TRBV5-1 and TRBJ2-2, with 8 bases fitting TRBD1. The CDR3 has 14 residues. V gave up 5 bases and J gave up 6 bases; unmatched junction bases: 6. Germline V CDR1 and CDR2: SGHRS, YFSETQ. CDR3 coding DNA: TGCGCCAGCAGTCAGGACAGGGAGGCCGGGGAGCTGTTTTTT. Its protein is CASSQDREAGELFF.

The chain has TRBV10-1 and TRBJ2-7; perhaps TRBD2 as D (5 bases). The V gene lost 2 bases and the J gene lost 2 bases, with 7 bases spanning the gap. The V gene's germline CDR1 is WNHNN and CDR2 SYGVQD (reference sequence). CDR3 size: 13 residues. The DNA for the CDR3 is TGCGCCAGCAGTGAGATGGAGGCCTACGAGCAGTACTTC. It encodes CASSEMEAYEQYF.

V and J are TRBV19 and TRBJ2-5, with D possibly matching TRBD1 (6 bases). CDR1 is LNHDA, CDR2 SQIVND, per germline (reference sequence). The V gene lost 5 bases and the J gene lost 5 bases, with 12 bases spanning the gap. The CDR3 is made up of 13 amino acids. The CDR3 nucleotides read TGTGCCAGTAGTGAGGGGGTCGGGGAGACCCAGTACTTC. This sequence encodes CASSEGVGETQYF.

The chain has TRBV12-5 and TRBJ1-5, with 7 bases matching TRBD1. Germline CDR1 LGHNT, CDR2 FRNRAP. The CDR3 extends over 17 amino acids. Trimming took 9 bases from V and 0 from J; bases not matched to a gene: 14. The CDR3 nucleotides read TGTGCTAGCGCCGCCGGGGACAGTTCCTTTAGCAATCAGCCCCAGCATTTT. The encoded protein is CASAAGDSSFSNQPQHF. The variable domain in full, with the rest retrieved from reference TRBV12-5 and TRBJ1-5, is DARVTQTPRHKVTEMGQEVTMRCQPILGHNTVFWYRQTMMQGLELLAYFRNRAPLDDSGMPKDRFSAEMPDATLATLKIQPSEPRDSAVYFCASAAGDSSFSNQPQHFGDGTRLSIL.

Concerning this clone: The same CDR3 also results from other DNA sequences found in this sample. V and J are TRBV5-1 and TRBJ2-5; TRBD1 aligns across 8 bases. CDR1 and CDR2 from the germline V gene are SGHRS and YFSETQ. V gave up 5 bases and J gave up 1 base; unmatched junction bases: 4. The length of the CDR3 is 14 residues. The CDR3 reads CASSTGQGQETQYF. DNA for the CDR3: TGCGCCAGCAGTACCGGACAGGGCCAAGAGACCCAGTACTTC.

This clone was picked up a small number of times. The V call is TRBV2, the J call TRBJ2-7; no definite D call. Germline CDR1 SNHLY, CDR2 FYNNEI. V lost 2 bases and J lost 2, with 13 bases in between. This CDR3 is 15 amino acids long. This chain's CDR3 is CASSEMVAEPYEQYF. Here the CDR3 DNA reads TGTGCCAGCAGTGAAATGGTAGCAGAACCCTACGAGCAGTACTTC.

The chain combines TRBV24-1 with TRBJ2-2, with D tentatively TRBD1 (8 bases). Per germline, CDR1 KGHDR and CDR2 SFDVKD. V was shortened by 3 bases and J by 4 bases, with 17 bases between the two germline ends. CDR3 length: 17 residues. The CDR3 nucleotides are TGTGCCACCAGTGATAACAGGGGGGGGCAGAGCACCGGGGAGCTGTTTTTT. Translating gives CATSDNRGGQSTGELFF.

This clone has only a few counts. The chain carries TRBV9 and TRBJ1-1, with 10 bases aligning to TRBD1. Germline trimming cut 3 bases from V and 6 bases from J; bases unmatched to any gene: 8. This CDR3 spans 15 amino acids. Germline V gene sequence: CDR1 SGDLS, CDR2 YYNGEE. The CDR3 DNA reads TGTGCCAGCAGCGGAGGACAGGGGGTAATCGCTGAAGCTTTCTTT. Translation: CASSGGQGVIAEAFF.

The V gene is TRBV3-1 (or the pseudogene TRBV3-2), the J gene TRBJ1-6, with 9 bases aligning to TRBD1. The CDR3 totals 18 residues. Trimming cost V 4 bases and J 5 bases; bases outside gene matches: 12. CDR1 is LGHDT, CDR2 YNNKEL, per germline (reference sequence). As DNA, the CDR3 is TGTGCCAGCAGCCCTCGATCTGGGACAGGGAGGGATAATTCACCCCTCCACTTT. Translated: CASSPRSGTGRDNSPLHF.

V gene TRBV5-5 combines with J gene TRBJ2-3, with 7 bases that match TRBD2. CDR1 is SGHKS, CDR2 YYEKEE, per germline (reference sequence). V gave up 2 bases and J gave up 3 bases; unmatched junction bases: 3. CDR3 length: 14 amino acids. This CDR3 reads CASSFDGGTDTQYF. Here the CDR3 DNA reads TGTGCCAGCAGCTTTGACGGGGGGACAGATACGCAGTATTTT.

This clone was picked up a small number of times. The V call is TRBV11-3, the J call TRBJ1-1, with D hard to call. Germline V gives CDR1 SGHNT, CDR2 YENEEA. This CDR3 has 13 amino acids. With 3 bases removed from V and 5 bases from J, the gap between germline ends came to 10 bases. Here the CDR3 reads CASSFQAETEAFF. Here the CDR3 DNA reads TGTGCCAGCAGCTTCCAGGCTGAGACTGAAGCTTTCTTT.

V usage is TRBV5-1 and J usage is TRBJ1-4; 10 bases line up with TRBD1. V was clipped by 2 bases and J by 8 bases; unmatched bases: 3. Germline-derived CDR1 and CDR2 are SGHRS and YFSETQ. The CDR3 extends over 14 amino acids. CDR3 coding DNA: TGCGCCAGCAGCTTAGGACAGGGGGGAGAAAAACTGTTTTTT. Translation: CASSLGQGGEKLFF. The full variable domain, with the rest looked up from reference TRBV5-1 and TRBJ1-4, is KAGVTQTPRYLIKTRGQQVTLSCSPISGHRSVSWYQQTPGQGLQFLFEYFSETQRNKGNFPGRFSGRQFSNSRSEMNVSTLELGDSALYLCASSLGQGGEKLFFGSGTQLSVL.